This is a list of T cell receptor beta chains from one sample in a study of T cell responses to AZD1222 COVID-19 vaccine. Some clones are missing from TCRdb's copy, which holds only in-frame ones; the method was immunoSEQ multiplex PCR. The table lists just under 80,000 clones, roughly nine tenths of them singletons. The source was peripheral blood, collected 28 days after the second AZD1222 dose. These receptors were obtained from an adult who received the AZD1222 COVID-19 vaccine. CDR3s include the opening cysteine and the closing phenylalanine or tryptophan. The D gene is left open where the match is weak. Only some rows state a clone size, as once, few, many or a class for expanded clones.

d_call j_call cdr3_length v_call clone_size cdr3_nt cdr3_aa
NA TRBJ2-7 17 TRBV12-2 NA TGTGCAAGTCGCTTAACCCCTAGGACTAGCGGCAACTACGAGCAGTACTTC CASRLTPRTSGNYEQYF
TRBD2 TRBJ2-1 15 TRBV5-1 NA TGCGCCAGCGCCACCGGACTAGAAATCGTCGGTGAGCAGTTCTTC CASATGLEIVGEQFF
TRBD1 TRBJ1-2 15 TRBV4-2 NA TGTGCCAGCAGCCCCGAGACGACAGGGGCCTATGGCTACACCTTC CASSPETTGAYGYTF
TRBD1 TRBJ1-1 15 TRBV15 NA TGTGCCACCAGCAGGGATAGACAGGGGAGCACTGAAGCTTTCTTT CATSRDRQGSTEAFF
NA TRBJ2-1 14 TRBV2 NA TGTGCCAGCCTGCATAACCTCGGGTACAATGAGCAGTTCTTC CASLHNLGYNEQFF
NA TRBJ1-1 14 TRBV7-9 NA TGTGCCAGCAGCTCTTCCGGGACGAACACTGAAGCTTTCTTT CASSSSGTNTEAFF
NA TRBJ2-2 16 TRBV5-1 NA TGCGCCAGCAGCTTGTGGGACACAACGAACACCGGGGAGCTGTTTTTT CASSLWDTTNTGELFF
NA TRBJ1-4 14 TRBV10-3 NA TGTGCCATCAGTGAGGGAGGGAGTAATGAAAAACTGTTTTTT CAISEGGSNEKLFF
TRBD1 TRBJ2-7 16 TRBV27 NA TGTGCCAGCAGTTCTACCCCGGGACAGGCCTCCTACGAGCAGTACTTC CASSSTPGQASYEQYF
NA TRBJ1-5 17 TRBV7-2 NA TGTGCCAGCAGCCTCTTCTCGCGGGACACTGCCAATCAGCCCCAGCATTTT CASSLFSRDTANQPQHF
NA TRBJ1-2 15 TRBV6-5 NA TGTGCCAGCAGCTCATGGAGCGGTCCTAACTATGGCTACACCTTC CASSSWSGPNYGYTF
TRBD1 TRBJ2-3 16 TRBV4-1 NA TGCGCCAGCAGCCAAGGTGGGCTCAGGGGGCTTGATACGCAGTATTTT CASSQGGLRGLDTQYF
TRBD1 TRBJ1-2 13 TRBV20-1 NA TGCAGTGCTAGTACAGGGGGAGCGGTTGGCTACACCTTC CSASTGGAVGYTF
NA TRBJ1-3 14 TRBV5-8 NA TGTGCCAGCAGTGCGGACCTCTCTGGAAACACCATATATTTT CASSADLSGNTIYF
TRBD1 TRBJ1-2 14 TRBV5-1 NA TGCGCCAGCAGCAAGAGCGGACAGGGCGAAGGCTACACCTTC CASSKSGQGEGYTF
NA TRBJ2-5 16 TRBV7-9 NA TGTGCCAGCAGCTTTATAGGTTCATCGTACCAAGAGACCCAGTACTTC CASSFIGSSYQETQYF
NA TRBJ1-1 13 TRBV11-2 NA TGTGCCAGCAGCCCGGGATCGAACACTGAAGCTTTCTTT CASSPGSNTEAFF
NA TRBJ1-2 13 TRBV30 once TGTGCCTGGAGTAGCAGGGCCCCGTATGGCTACACCTTC CAWSSRAPYGYTF
NA TRBJ1-3 14 TRBV3-1/TRBV3-2 NA TGTGCCAGCAGCCAAGACACTTCTGGAAACACCATATATTTT CASSQDTSGNTIYF
NA TRBJ1-5 13 TRBV12-3/TRBV12-4 NA TGTGCCAGCAGTTTTCGGGAGTATCAGCCCCAGCATTTT CASSFREYQPQHF
NA TRBJ2-7 12 TRBV11-2 few TGTGCCAGCAGCATCGGGACGTACGAGCAGTACTTC CASSIGTYEQYF
NA TRBJ1-3 15 TRBV7-9 NA TGTGCCAGCAGCTTAGAAACTTTCGCTGGAAACACCATATATTTT CASSLETFAGNTIYF
TRBD1 TRBJ1-5 15 TRBV30 NA TGTGCCTGGAGTGTTGGGACAGGTCGCAATCAGCCCCAGCATTTT CAWSVGTGRNQPQHF
NA TRBJ2-2 15 TRBV3-1/TRBV3-2 NA TGTGCCAGCAGCCAAGTGCCGGGAGAAACCGGGGAGCTGTTTTTT CASSQVPGETGELFF
TRBD2 TRBJ2-7 15 TRBV11-2 NA TGTGCCAGCAGCAGCTTAGCGGGAGGGCCGGCCGAGCAGTACTTC CASSSLAGGPAEQYF
TRBD1 TRBJ1-2 13 TRBV28 once TGTGCCAGCAGTTTTCAGGGGGTGGGTGGCTACACCTTC CASSFQGVGGYTF
NA TRBJ2-1 16 TRBV7-4 NA TGTGCCAGCAGCTCCCCTCGGCTAGCGACGTACAATGAGCAGTTCTTC CASSSPRLATYNEQFF
NA TRBJ1-1 13 TRBV10-3 NA TGTGCCATCAGTGGGGGGGACAACACTGAAGCTTTCTTT CAISGGDNTEAFF
NA TRBJ1-4 15 TRBV7-2 NA TGTGCCAGCAGCTTAAACAAGGGTTCTAATGAAAAACTGTTTTTT CASSLNKGSNEKLFF
NA TRBJ1-5 15 TRBV19 NA TGTGCCAGTAGTCTCTCAGGGGCGAATAATCAGCCCCAGCATTTT CASSLSGANNQPQHF
NA TRBJ1-5 16 TRBV19 NA TGTGCCAGTAGTATAGATGCCGGCCATAGCAATCAGCCCCAGCATTTT CASSIDAGHSNQPQHF
TRBD1 TRBJ2-5 16 TRBV5-5 NA TGTGCCAGCACCCAAGCCCTCGACAGGGCCCAAGAGACCCAGTACTTC CASTQALDRAQETQYF
TRBD2 TRBJ2-1 14 TRBV30 NA TGTGCCTCCCAAGCGGGAGGGCCCTACAATGAGCAGTTCTTC CASQAGGPYNEQFF
TRBD2 TRBJ2-3 16 TRBV11-3 once TGTGCCAGCAGCTCGCTTGTCGGGAGGTGCACAGATACGCAGTATTTT CASSSLVGRCTDTQYF
NA TRBJ1-2 16 TRBV2 NA TGTGCCAGCAGCCGAGGGCAGGGATGGGGACTCTATGGCTACACCTTC CASSRGQGWGLYGYTF
NA TRBJ1-4 14 TRBV4-1 NA TGCGCCAGCAGCCACCCAATTATAAATGAAAAACTGTTTTTT CASSHPIINEKLFF
NA TRBJ1-1 14 TRBV4-2 few TGTGCCAGCAGCCCAACGCCGTGGTTCACTGAAGCTTTCTTT CASSPTPWFTEAFF
NA TRBJ1-2 12 TRBV9 once TGTGCCAGCAGCGACTACAGGGCTGGCTACACCTTC CASSDYRAGYTF
NA TRBJ2-7 16 TRBV28 NA TGTGCCAGCAGTTTAGGTGGAGCCGGGACCCTCTACGAGCAGTACTTC CASSLGGAGTLYEQYF
NA TRBJ2-5 15 TRBV7-2 once TGTGCCAGCAGCTTAAGTGGACAGCTCCAAGAGACCCAGTACTTC CASSLSGQLQETQYF
NA TRBJ1-6 15 TRBV30 NA TGTGCCTGGAGTATAGGGATTAACGCCGATTCACCCCTCCACTTT CAWSIGINADSPLHF
TRBD2 TRBJ2-3 14 TRBV10-3 NA TGTGCCAGCCGACTAGCGGGAGAGACAGATACGCAGTATTTT CASRLAGETDTQYF
NA TRBJ2-7 15 TRBV5-1 NA TGCGCCAGCAGCTTGCAAGGGACGGGGACCTACGAGCAGTACTTC CASSLQGTGTYEQYF
TRBD1 TRBJ2-3 17 TRBV25-1 NA TGTGCCAGCAGGGATCGGGACAGACATACTAGCACAGATACGCAGTATTTT CASRDRDRHTSTDTQYF
NA TRBJ2-1 13 TRBV7-6 NA TGTGCCAGCAGCTTAGACCCGGATGATGAGCAGTTCTTC CASSLDPDDEQFF
TRBD2 TRBJ2-7 15 TRBV10-3 NA TGTGCCATCAGTGAGTCTACCGGGAGCGGGGACGAGCAGTACTTC CAISESTGSGDEQYF
NA TRBJ1-4 15 TRBV4-3 NA TGCGCCAGCAGCCAAGAATTGGGCTGGGGAGAAAAACTGTTTTTT CASSQELGWGEKLFF
NA TRBJ2-7 13 TRBV15 NA TGTGCCACCAGCAGAGATCGGAGCTACGAGCAGTACTTC CATSRDRSYEQYF
NA TRBJ1-5 12 TRBV19 NA TGTGCCAGTACCGACCCGAATCAGCCCCAGCATTTT CASTDPNQPQHF
TRBD1 TRBJ1-3 15 TRBV6-5 once TGTGCCAGCAGTACTGGGACAGGCTCTGGAAACACCATATATTTT CASSTGTGSGNTIYF
NA TRBJ2-1 16 TRBV4-1 NA TGCGCCAGCAGCCAGGTAGGGGGGGCCCCCTACAATGAGCAGTTCTTC CASSQVGGAPYNEQFF
NA TRBJ1-1 12 TRBV29-1 NA TGCAGCTTCTACAGGGTAAACACTGAAGCTTTCTTT CSFYRVNTEAFF
NA TRBJ2-7 13 TRBV7-9 NA TGTGCCAGCAGCTTAAGGAGGGAGTACGAGCAGTACTTC CASSLRREYEQYF